This T cell receptor (beta chain) was sequenced during a study of Tregs in tolerant kidney transplant recipients. Overall study results and limits: The most relevant donor-specific Treg TCRbeta repertoire apparently came from expansion with activated donor B cells.

On this clone: What it recognizes is unknown.

Repertoires were generated with immunoSEQ multiplex PCR, while TCRdb's copy carries only in-frame clones and drops some. The sample lists 90,000 to 130,000 clones, around 90% occurring once. Germline values: CDR1 SGHRS, CDR2 YFSETQ. This CDR3 contains 14 residues. V dropped 4 bases and J dropped 8; count of bases not matched to a gene: 7. The origin of this receptor is a human donor who received a combined kidney and bone marrow transplant. This sequence joins TRBV5-1 and TRBJ1-4; 8 positions agree with TRBD1. The sequencing here drew on CD4+ T cells from blood, taken before the transplant. The CDR3 sequence: CASSPLDRGEKLFF. The CDR3 bases are TGCGCCAGCAGCCCCTTAGACAGGGGAGAAAAACTGTTTTTT.